This T cell receptor (beta chain) was sequenced during a study of shared clonotypes between healthy human individuals (TCRdb year 2020). About the investigation overall: A couple of women and three men aged 18 to 49 years were included in the cohort. For each donor, three plates each were used for CD4 naive and CD4 memory, two plates were used for CD8 naive, and one plate was used for CD8 memory. Different laboratories and diverse techniques were used to prepare libraries and sequence TCR repertoires, to increase sequencing depth and limit assay-specific biases. The study deeply sequenced blood TCR repertoires of about 5 healthy adults to estimate repertoire size and the extent of clonotype sharing between individuals. Leukapheresis yielded between about 0.9 and 9 billion PBMCs per donor. Broad study findings and their caveats: Sharing across a few donors was observed for around 5% of naive CD4, around 3.5% of naive CD8, 2% to 2.5% of memory CD4, and around 0.44% of memory CD8 clonotypes. Even with the large sequencing depth, rarefaction of the sorted-subset datasets indicated that sequencing was incomplete. Pairwise subsampling indicated that sequencing depth was expected to affect the degree of clonotype sharing among donors. Sampling was limited to blood, and TCR repertoires in tissue likely differ from TCR repertoires in blood. Compared with non-shared clonotypes, the clonotypes found in all four sorted-subset donors had higher generation probabilities. The small number of donors limited the genetic and exposure-history diversity represented. Estimated clonotype richness was generally larger for naive than for memory subsets.

Via the germline V gene, CDR1 is MDHEN and CDR2 SYDVKM. Trimming at the junction amounts to 6 bases on V and 9 bases on J, and the germline ends lie 22 bases apart. From the cysteine up to the phenylalanine, the CDR3 has a length of 15 residues. The retained sequence is limited to the CDR3, 45 bases, with the frame set at the first base. Using the deep immunoSEQ assay, TCR CDR3 regions were amplified from genomic DNA by multiplex PCR. For each cell subset, the extracted genomic DNA was distributed evenly across all wells of several immunoSEQ 96-well plates, and each plate served as one replicate. Each replicate PCR for sorted subsets received around 210 ng genomic DNA, equal to around 32,000 T cell genomes. Purified libraries were measured with a Qubit 3.0 fluorometer, size-checked on a Bioanalyzer 2100, and measured again with the KAPA Library Quantification kit. Every immunoSEQ 96-well plate was sequenced on a dedicated single-read 150-cycle Illumina NextSeq 550 flow cell. The study's processing was this. Because only junctional sequences without quality scores were contained in the immunoSEQ output, filtering matching that applied to full-length reads could not be performed. To assign V/J genes and CDR3, sequences were annotated against IMGT germline references using PyIR, a Python wrapper for IgBLAST v1.9. Any read was removed if the V/J assignment was weak (E-value above 1e-6), the CDR3 was missing, or the read contained stop codons, out-of-frame junctions, or ambiguous translated residues. V3J clonotypes were defined by identical inferred V gene, J gene, and CDR3 amino acid sequence. To compute the percentage overlap between repertoires, the number of shared unique clonotypes was divided by the size of the smaller repertoire. Richness of each repertoire was evaluated using RTK rarefaction, the Chao1 estimator, and Recon v2.1 estimates of unobserved clonotypes. Generation probabilities were computed with OLGA for all TCRbeta clonotypes obtained by the gDNA method from four donors. TCRdb's version of the immuneACCESS table is confined to in-frame rearrangements and falls short of the full clone set. An unresolved V gene accounts for under half of the shortfall where checked; the remainder is of unknown origin. That table supplies the V and J calls and clone size; D and trimming were determined from the DNA. Across this sample there are under 600,000 clones, with approximately 95% seen only once. About 0.068% of the sample goes to the ten largest clones.

This clone was found once. This receptor's antigen is unknown. One base away there is no much larger clone; base qualities are not given. The donors were healthy, HIV-negative adults with no recently reported acute infections or vaccinations. Every donor was a Caucasian adult residing in Nashville, Tennessee, USA. CD4+ T cells were enriched by magnetic negative selection; naive cells were then positively selected on CD45RA, and the negative fraction formed the memory subset. Blood was collected by leukapheresis, and PBMCs were isolated by Ficoll-Histopaque density gradient centrifugation and then cryopreserved in liquid nitrogen vapor phase. Analytical flow cytometry was used to check the purity and quantity of every magnetically sorted T cell population. From each sorted fraction, genomic DNA was isolated and quantified by UV absorbance on a Nanodrop 2000c.

Sequenced: naive CD4+ T cells sorted from blood. The cell subset or site label of this sample denotes: CD45RA+ positively selected. The receptor was isolated from a woman aged 30 to 39 in good health. The sequence joins TRBV28 to TRBJ2-3, with a weak D call of TRBD2 (6 bases match). The CDR3 here reads CASSPLGGPRVTQYF. In nucleotide form, the sequence is TGTGCCAGCAGCCCGTTAGGAGGGCCAAGGGTAACGCAGTATTTT.